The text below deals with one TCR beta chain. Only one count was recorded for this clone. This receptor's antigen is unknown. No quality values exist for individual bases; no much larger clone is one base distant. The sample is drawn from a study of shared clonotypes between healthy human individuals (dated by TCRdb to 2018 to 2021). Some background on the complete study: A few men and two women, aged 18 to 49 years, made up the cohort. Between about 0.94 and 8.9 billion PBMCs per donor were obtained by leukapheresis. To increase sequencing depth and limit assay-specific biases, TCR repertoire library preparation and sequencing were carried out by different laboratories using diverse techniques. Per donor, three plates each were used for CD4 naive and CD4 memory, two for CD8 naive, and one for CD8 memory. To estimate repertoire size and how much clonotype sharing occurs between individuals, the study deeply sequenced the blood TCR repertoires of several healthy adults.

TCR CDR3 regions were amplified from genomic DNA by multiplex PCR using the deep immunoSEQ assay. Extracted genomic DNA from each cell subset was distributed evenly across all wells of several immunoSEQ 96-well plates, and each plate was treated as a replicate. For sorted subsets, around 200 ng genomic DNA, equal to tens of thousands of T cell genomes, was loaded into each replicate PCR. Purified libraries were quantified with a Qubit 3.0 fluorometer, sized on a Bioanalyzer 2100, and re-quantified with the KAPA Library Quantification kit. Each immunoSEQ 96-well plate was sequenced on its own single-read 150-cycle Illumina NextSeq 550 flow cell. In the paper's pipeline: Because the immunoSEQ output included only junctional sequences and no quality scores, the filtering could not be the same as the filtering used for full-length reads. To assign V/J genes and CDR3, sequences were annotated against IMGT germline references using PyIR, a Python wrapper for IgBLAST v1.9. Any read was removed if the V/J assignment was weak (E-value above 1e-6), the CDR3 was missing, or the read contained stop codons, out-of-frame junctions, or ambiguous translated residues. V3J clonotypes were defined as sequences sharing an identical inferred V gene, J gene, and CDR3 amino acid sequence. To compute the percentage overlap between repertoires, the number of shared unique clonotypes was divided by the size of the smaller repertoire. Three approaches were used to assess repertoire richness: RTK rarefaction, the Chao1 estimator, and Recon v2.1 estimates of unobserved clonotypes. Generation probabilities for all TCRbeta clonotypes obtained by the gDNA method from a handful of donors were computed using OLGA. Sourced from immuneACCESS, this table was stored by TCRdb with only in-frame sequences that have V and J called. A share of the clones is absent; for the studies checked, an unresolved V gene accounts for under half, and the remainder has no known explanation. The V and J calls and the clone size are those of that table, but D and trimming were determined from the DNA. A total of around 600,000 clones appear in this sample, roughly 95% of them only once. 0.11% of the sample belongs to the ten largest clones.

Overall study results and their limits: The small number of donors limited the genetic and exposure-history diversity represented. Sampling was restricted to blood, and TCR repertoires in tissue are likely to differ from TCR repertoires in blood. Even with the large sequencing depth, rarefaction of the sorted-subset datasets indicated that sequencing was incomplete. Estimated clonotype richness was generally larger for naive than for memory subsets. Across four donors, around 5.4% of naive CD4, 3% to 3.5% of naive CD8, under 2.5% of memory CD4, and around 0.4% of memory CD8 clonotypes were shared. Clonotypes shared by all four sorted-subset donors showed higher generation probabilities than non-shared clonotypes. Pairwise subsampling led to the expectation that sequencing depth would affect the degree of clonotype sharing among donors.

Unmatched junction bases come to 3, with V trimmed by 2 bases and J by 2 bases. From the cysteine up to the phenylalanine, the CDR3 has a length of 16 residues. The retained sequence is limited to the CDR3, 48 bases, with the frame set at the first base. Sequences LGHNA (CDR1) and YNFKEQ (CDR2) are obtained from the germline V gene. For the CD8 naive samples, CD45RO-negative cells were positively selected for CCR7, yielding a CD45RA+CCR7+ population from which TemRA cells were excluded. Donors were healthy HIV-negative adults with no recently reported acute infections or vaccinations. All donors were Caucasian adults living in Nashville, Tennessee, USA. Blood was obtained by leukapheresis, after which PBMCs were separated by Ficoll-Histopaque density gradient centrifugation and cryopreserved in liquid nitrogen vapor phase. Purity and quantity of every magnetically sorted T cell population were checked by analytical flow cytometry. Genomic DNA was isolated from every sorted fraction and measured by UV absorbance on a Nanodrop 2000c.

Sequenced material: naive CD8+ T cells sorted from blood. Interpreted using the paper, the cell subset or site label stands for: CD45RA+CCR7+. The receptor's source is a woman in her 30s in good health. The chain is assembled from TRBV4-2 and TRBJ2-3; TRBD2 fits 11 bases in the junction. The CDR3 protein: CASSQTSGGITDTQYF. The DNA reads TGTGCCAGCAGCCAAACTAGCGGGGGAATCACAGATACGCAGTATTTT.